The TCR beta chain described here comes from a study of CD8 T cells in Susac syndrome. Study-wide context: Blood was drawn from patients with Susac syndrome. At that point, they were therapy-naive, on corticosteroids, or on intravenous immunoglobulin alone.

Study results and caveats: The study found that Susac CD8+ clonal expansion peaked in TEMRA cells and active patients.

Germline V gene sequence: CDR1 SSHAT, CDR2 FNYEAQ (reference sequence). This CDR3 is 18 amino acids long. Reverse transcription of about 0.5 to 1 ug RNA was carried out with random hexamers. TCRdb recomputed calls from the immunoSEQ multiplex PCR reads with MiXCR, one row per CDR3 protein. This table has fewer than 85,000 distinct CDR3 sequences, roughly 94% appearing once. Sequencing of TCR beta was carried out in blood CD8+ and CD4+ T cells. Comment on this clonotype: As yet, its antigen is unknown. The junction differs from germline at one of its ends, possibly a read error.

This receptor was taken from a human donor with Susac syndrome. The chain employs TRBV7-7 and TRBJ2-3; tentatively, D is TRBD2 (6 bases). Sequencing was carried out using CD8+ T cells from PBMCs. CDR3 DNA: TGTGCTAGCAGCTTAGGGCTAGCGACTCCAAACCTCACAGATACGCAGTATTTT. This gives the protein CASSLGLATPNLTDTQYF.